The 21 T cell receptor beta chains below come from one sample, sequenced in a study of shared clonotypes between healthy human individuals. Only in-frame clones appear in the TCRdb table, and some are missing; sequencing was by immunoSEQ multiplex PCR. The sample shows some 630,000 clones, 90% to 97% of them seen only once. The naive CD8 fraction comprised CD45RO-negative cells positively selected for CCR7 and excluded terminally differentiated effector memory CD45RA+ cells. The specimen sequenced was naive CD8+ T cells sorted from blood. The origin of the receptors is a woman under 40 in good health.

The chain is built from TRBV7-9 and TRBJ2-3; TRBD2 aligns across 12 bases. Germline values: CDR1 SEHNR, CDR2 FQNEAQ (reference sequence). The V gene end was trimmed by 5 bases and the J gene end by 2 bases; junction bases not matched to a gene: 5. The CDR3 covers 16 residues. CDR3 DNA sequence: TGTGCCAGCAGCCCTGGACTAGCGGGACCCACAGATACGCAGTATTTT. Its protein product is CASSPGLAGPTDTQYF.

In nucleotides, the CDR3 is TGTGCCAGCAGCCCAACAGGGGGCTACGAGCAGTACTTC. Protein product: CASSPTGGYEQYF. The gene calls are TRBV27 and TRBJ2-5; 8 bases match TRBD1. The J call may not be correct, given that the DNA end is closer to TRBJ2-7. The germline gives CDR1 MNHEY, CDR2 SMNVEV (reference sequence). CDR3 length: 13 amino acids.

The rearrangement links TRBV7-6 to TRBJ2-1; 7 bases align to TRBD2. This CDR3 is 16 amino acids long. Trimming took 4 bases from V and 4 from J; bases not matched to a gene: 10. Germline V gene data show CDR1 as SGHVS and CDR2 as FNYEAQ. The CDR3 protein is CASSSYLAEGYNEQFF. In nucleotides, the CDR3 is TGTGCCAGCAGCTCGTACCTAGCGGAGGGGTACAATGAGCAGTTCTTC.

The rearrangement uses TRBV6-1 and TRBJ2-7, with D perhaps TRBD1 (5 bases). The CDR3 loop spans 11 amino acids. V was trimmed by 9 bases and J by 4 bases, leaving 10 bases between them. CDR1 is MNHNS, CDR2 SASEGT, per germline. CDR3 in DNA: TGTGCCAGTGCAGGGCCATACGAGCAGTACTTC. Encoded protein: CASAGPYEQYF.

The J gene is TRBJ2-6, the V gene TRBV5-4; D is undetermined. V was pared by 0 bases and J by 3 bases, with 7 bases between. Germline V lookup: CDR1 SGHNT, CDR2 YYREEE (reference sequence). CDR3 length: 15 residues. CDR3 nucleotide sequence: TGTGCCAGCAGCTTGGCTTCAGGTGGGGCCAACGTCCTGACTTTC. Its protein product is CASSLASGGANVLTF.

The CDR3 nucleotides are TGTGCCAGCAGTCCAAACGTGGGCCGAAACACAGATACGCAGTATTTT. Protein product: CASSPNVGRNTDTQYF. The chain joins TRBV7-3 to TRBJ2-3; D is uncertain. Germline assignment: CDR1 SGHTA and CDR2 FQGTGA. The V and J ends lost 6 bases and 2 bases respectively, with 18 bases between them. CDR3 length: 16 residues.

The V and J genes are TRBV27 and TRBJ2-3, with D unresolved. Germline CDR1 is MNHEY and CDR2 is SMNVEV (reference sequence). This CDR3 has 14 amino acids. V was cut by 0 bases and J by 10 bases, with 14 bases left in between. The CDR3 loop is CASSLSLSDAPQYF. Written as DNA, the CDR3 is TGTGCCAGCAGTTTATCCCTGTCCGATGCGCCGCAGTATTTT.

This chain uses TRBV4-2 with TRBJ2-5; 13 bases are shared with TRBD2. V shed 0 bases, J shed 5 bases, and the junction held 3 bases outside the gene matches. CDR3 length equals 16 residues. Germline V CDR1 and CDR2: LGHNA, YNFKEQ. CDR3 sequence: CASSQELAGGDETQYF. The CDR3 DNA is TGTGCCAGCAGCCAAGAACTAGCGGGAGGGGATGAGACCCAGTACTTC.

The rearrangement uses TRBV25-1 and TRBJ2-7; TRBD2 is a possible D gene (5 bases). CDR1 is MGHDK, CDR2 SYGVNS, per germline. CDR3 length: 13 residues. V was pared by 5 bases and J by 2 bases, with 10 bases between. The CDR3 nucleotides read TGTGCCAGCAGTCCCGGGGTAACCTACGAGCAGTACTTC. Residues: CASSPGVTYEQYF.

The chain couples TRBV28 to TRBJ2-7; tentatively, D is TRBD2 (5 bases). This CDR3 has 15 amino acids. Between the trimmed V and J ends, which lost 8 bases and 4 bases, there was a span of 21 bases. The germline gives CDR1 MDHEN, CDR2 SYDVKM. CDR3 amino acids: CASEGGPNTSYEQYF. DNA of the CDR3: TGTGCCAGCGAAGGCGGGCCAAATACGTCTTACGAGCAGTACTTC.

The chain is built from TRBV5-1 and TRBJ2-7; 8 nucleotides agree with TRBD1. Looked up from germline, CDR1 is SGHRS and CDR2 is YFSETQ. The CDR3 is made up of 13 amino acids. Germline trimming cut 6 bases from V and 6 bases from J; bases unmatched to any gene: 8. CDR3 amino acids: CASNPATGAEQYF. In DNA, the CDR3 is TGCGCCAGCAACCCCGCGACAGGGGCCGAGCAGTACTTC.

The chain has TRBV28 and TRBJ2-5; no clear D. The DNA end is more similar to TRBJ2-7, so the J call may be wrong. The germline V gene encodes CDR1 MDHEN and CDR2 SYDVKM. The CDR3 is 16 amino acids. CDR3 in amino acids: CASSLNRSLGSYEQYF. For the CDR3, the DNA is TGTGCCAGCAGTCTGAACCGATCTCTGGGCTCCTACGAGCAGTACTTC.

The chain employs TRBV6-6 and TRBJ2-1, with 7 bases that match TRBD2. The V gene's germline CDR1 is MNHNY and CDR2 SVGAGI (reference sequence). After removal of 4 bases from V and 9 bases from J, the junction contained 6 bases not matched to a gene. This CDR3 has 13 residues. CDR3 DNA sequence: TGTGCCAGCAGTTCCGGGTCTAGCGGTGAGCAGTTCTTC. This codes for CASSSGSSGEQFF.

Concerning this clone itself: The sample has other DNA sequences that encode this CDR3 too. V usage is TRBV19 and J usage is TRBJ2-7, with 8 bases fitting TRBD1. Trimming at V came to 5 bases and at J to 2 bases, leaving 2 bases not matched to a gene. CDR1 and CDR2 (germline): LNHDA, SQIVND (reference sequence). The CDR3 is made up of 13 amino acids. The CDR3 is CASSPGQAYEQYF. CDR3 sequence (DNA): TGTGCCAGTAGTCCGGGACAGGCCTACGAGCAGTACTTC.

This sequence joins TRBV27 and TRBJ2-5; 7 nucleotides agree with TRBD2. CDR3 length: 15 amino acids. The germline gives CDR1 MNHEY, CDR2 SMNVEV (reference sequence). The V gene end was trimmed by 3 bases and the J gene end by 0 bases; junction bases not matched to a gene: 4. The CDR3 protein is CASSLWGGNQETQYF. The DNA for the CDR3 is TGTGCCAGCAGTTTGTGGGGGGGAAACCAAGAGACCCAGTACTTC.

This sequence joins TRBV29-1 and TRBJ2-7, with 8 bases matching TRBD1. Germline trimming cut 4 bases from V and 5 bases from J; bases unmatched to any gene: 4. This CDR3 is 12 amino acids long. Germline lookup yields CDR1 SQVTM and CDR2 ANQGSEA. The CDR3, as DNA: TGCAGCGTTGTGGACAGGGCCCACGAGCAGTACTTC. It translates to CSVVDRAHEQYF.

V usage is TRBV29-1 and J usage is TRBJ1-2; no definite D call. CDR1 is SQVTM and CDR2 is ANQGSEA in the germline V gene. This CDR3 has 12 residues. V shed 5 bases and J shed 8 bases, with 15 bases lying between them. The CDR3 is CSVPNTKDGYTF. The CDR3 DNA follows: TGCAGCGTTCCCAATACAAAGGACGGCTACACCTTC. Supplemented by reference TRBV29-1 and TRBJ1-2, the full variable domain reads SAVISQKPSRDICQRGTSLTIQCQVDSQVTMMFWYRQQPGQSLTLIATANQGSEATYESGFVIDKFPISRPNLTFSTLTVSNMSPEDSSIYLCSVPNTKDGYTFGSGTRLTVV.

The rearrangement joins TRBV11-3 to TRBJ2-5; D is uncertain. Per the germline V gene, CDR1 is SGHNT and CDR2 is YENEEA. This CDR3 comprises 13 residues. V was cut by 0 bases and J by 1 base, with 3 bases left in between. As DNA, the CDR3 is TGTGCCAGCAGCTTAGAAGTCCAAGAGACCCAGTACTTC. Translation: CASSLEVQETQYF.

This chain links TRBV7-9 with TRBJ1-1; D is ambiguous. The germline V and J ends were trimmed by 5 bases and 1 base, with 11 bases remaining between them. CDR1 and CDR2 from the germline V gene are SEHNR and FQNEAQ (reference sequence). The CDR3 has 14 residues. The CDR3 DNA follows: TGTGCCAGCAGCCCCCAGCCCGGGAACACTGAAGCTTTCTTT. This sequence encodes CASSPQPGNTEAFF.

The chain has TRBV15 and TRBJ2-1; TRBD2 matches 8 bases. CDR1 is LNHNV and CDR2 is YYDKDF in the germline V gene (reference sequence). With V trimmed by 0 bases and J by 7 bases, 8 bases remained unmatched. This CDR3 region has 16 residues. CDR3 amino acids: CATSRDPAGGENEQFF. As DNA, the CDR3 is TGTGCCACCAGCAGAGATCCGGCGGGAGGAGAGAATGAGCAGTTCTTC.

This chain joins TRBV18 and TRBJ2-7, with D possibly matching TRBD1 (5 bases). CDR1 and CDR2 (germline): KGHSH, LQKENI. Between the trimmed V and J ends, which lost 4 bases and 4 bases, there was a span of 11 bases. The CDR3 covers 13 residues. The CDR3 loop is CASSQGKGYEQYF. In nucleotides, the CDR3 is TGTGCCAGCTCACAAGGGAAGGGGTACGAGCAGTACTTC.